Listed here are 17 T cell receptor beta chains from one sample, sequenced in a study of cytotoxic CD8 clonotypes in ibrutinib-treated CLL. Assay used: immunoSEQ multiplex PCR; TCRdb lists only in-frame clones, some missing. The sample lists about 84,000 clones; roughly 84% were seen once. The specimen comprised PBMCs, sampled before ibrutinib treatment. Every receptor here comes from a human donor with chronic lymphocytic leukemia.

The chain joins TRBV5-4 to TRBJ1-1, with D possibly matching TRBD1 (6 bases). The CDR3 is made up of 14 amino acids. V was clipped by 2 bases and J by 3 bases, with 11 bases between them. Germline CDR1 is SGHNT and CDR2 is YYREEE (reference sequence). The CDR3: CASSFSGADTEAFF. Here the CDR3 DNA reads TGTGCCAGCAGCTTTTCGGGGGCTGACACTGAAGCTTTCTTT.

The chain uses TRBV6-1 and TRBJ2-6; D call uncertain. Germline CDR1 is MNHNS and CDR2 is SASEGT. This CDR3 region has 14 residues. Trimming left V 3 bases short and J 0 bases short, with 3 bases between. The CDR3 coding sequence is TGTGCCAGCAGTGAGCTCTCTGGGGCCAACGTCCTGACTTTC. Translation: CASSELSGANVLTF.

The chain joins TRBV25-1 to TRBJ1-2; 8 bases agree with TRBD1. The length of the CDR3 is 15 residues. V lost 3 bases, J lost 4 bases, and 7 bases stayed unmatched. CDR1 and CDR2 from the germline V gene are MGHDK and SYGVNS. This CDR3 is CASSEGRGRGYGYTF. Here the CDR3 DNA reads TGTGCCAGCAGTGAGGGCAGGGGGCGCGGCTATGGCTACACCTTC.

V is TRBV30 and J is TRBJ1-2, with D maybe TRBD1 (6 bases). The CDR3 spans 16 residues. Looked up from germline, CDR1 is GTSNPN and CDR2 is SVGIG (reference sequence). The V end lost 7 bases, the J end lost 4 bases, and 25 bases lay between the germline ends. Here the CDR3 reads CAYRSWGGLGAYGYTF. As DNA, the CDR3 is TGTGCCTACCGGTCCTGGGGGGGGCTCGGGGCCTATGGCTACACCTTC.

The chain is built from TRBV6-4 and TRBJ2-2, with D unclear. The V gene lost 3 bases and the J gene lost 4 bases, with 6 bases spanning the gap. Germline V lookup: CDR1 MRHNA, CDR2 SNTAGT. The CDR3 has 13 amino acids. The chain's CDR3 is CASSEELTGELFF. The CDR3 DNA reads as TGTGCCAGCAGTGAGGAACTCACCGGGGAGCTGTTTTTT.

The chain is built from TRBV4-1 and TRBJ1-5; D is unresolved. The CDR3 is 18 amino acids. With 0 bases removed from V and 0 bases from J, the gap between germline ends came to 15 bases. Germline CDR1 and CDR2: MGHRA and YSYEKL. CDR3 nucleotide sequence: TGCGCCAGCAGCCAAGAATTCCGGGCCGATTATAGCAATCAGCCCCAGCATTTT. Amino acid sequence: CASSQEFRADYSNQPQHF.

The V and J genes are TRBV28 and TRBJ1-2; D call uncertain. V gave up 6 bases and J gave up 2 bases, with 10 bases separating them. The germline CDR1 and CDR2 sequences are MDHEN and SYDVKM. CDR3 length: 13 amino acids. CDR3 sequence: CASSLRENYGYTF. In DNA form, the CDR3 reads TGTGCCAGCAGCCTACGAGAAAACTATGGCTACACCTTC.

The chain combines TRBV19 with TRBJ1-2; D unclear. The CDR3 length is 13 residues. Germline CDR1 is LNHDA and CDR2 is SQIVND (reference sequence). The V and J ends lost 4 bases and 3 bases respectively, with 9 bases between them. This chain's CDR3 is CASSTLKYYGYTF. In DNA, the CDR3 is TGTGCCAGTAGTACGTTGAAGTACTATGGCTACACCTTC. Full variable domain (outside the CDR3, taken from reference TRBV19 and TRBJ1-2): DGGITQSPKYLFRKEGQNVTLSCEQNLNHDAMYWYRQDPGQGLRLIYYSQIVNDFQKGDIAEGYSVSREKKESFPLTVTSAQKNPTAFYLCASSTLKYYGYTFGSGTRLTVV.

The genes are TRBV4-1 and TRBJ2-3; D might be TRBD2 (6 bases). The germline V gene encodes CDR1 MGHRA and CDR2 YSYEKL. V was trimmed by 3 bases and J by 0 bases, leaving 13 bases between them. The CDR3 spans 16 residues. The CDR3 sequence: CASSHLSGDSTDTQYF. The CDR3 DNA follows: TGCGCCAGCAGCCATCTCTCGGGGGACAGCACAGATACGCAGTATTTT.

This chain uses TRBV28 with TRBJ1-1, with D hard to call. Germline V gene data show CDR1 as MDHEN and CDR2 as SYDVKM. Trimming cost V 5 bases and J 4 bases, with 14 bases left between them. The CDR3 length is 14 residues. Here the CDR3 reads CASSGPRVGTEAFF. DNA of the CDR3: TGTGCCAGCAGTGGGCCTCGGGTCGGCACTGAAGCTTTCTTT.

The J gene is TRBJ1-2, the V gene TRBV25-1; the match to TRBD1 covers 7 bases. Losses at the gene ends were 3 bases for V and 0 bases for J; bases not matched to a gene: 7. The CDR3 runs to 16 residues. CDR1 is MGHDK and CDR2 is SYGVNS in the germline V gene. The CDR3 DNA follows: TGTGCCAGCAGTGATGGGACAGCGAAACCTAACTATGGCTACACCTTC. Its protein product is CASSDGTAKPNYGYTF.

A single count supports this clone. This chain connects TRBV14 to TRBJ1-4; maybe TRBD1 (6 bases). The germline CDR1 and CDR2 sequences are SGHDN and FVKESK. This CDR3 spans 15 amino acids. V gave up 3 bases and J gave up 10 bases, with 18 bases separating them. The CDR3 DNA sequence: TGTGCCAGCAGCCAGGGGGGCGGCCCAGATCGAAAACTGTTTTTT. It codes for CASSQGGGPDRKLFF.

The chain joins TRBV27 to TRBJ1-5; D ambiguous. Germline CDR1 is MNHEY and CDR2 is SMNVEV (reference sequence). Trimming removed 6 bases at V and 2 bases at J, with 17 bases between. The CDR3 contains 16 residues. The CDR3, as DNA: TGTGCCAGCAGCGTAAGGACGGATTTAGGCAATCAGCCCCAGCATTTT. It specifies CASSVRTDLGNQPQHF.

The chain employs TRBV12-5 and TRBJ2-7; a possible D gene is TRBD2 (5 bases). CDR1 is LGHNT and CDR2 is FRNRAP in the germline V gene. CDR3 size: 13 residues. Trimming removed 6 bases from V and 6 bases from J, with 15 bases in between. The CDR3, as DNA: TGTGCTAGTGGCCACGAGGGCCCACTCGAGCAGTACTTC. It encodes CASGHEGPLEQYF.

The chain uses TRBV7-9 and TRBJ2-2, with 7 bases lining up with TRBD2. Per germline, CDR1 SEHNR and CDR2 FQNEAQ (reference sequence). Trimming removed 4 bases from V and 1 base from J; junction bases left unmatched: 6. The CDR3 is made up of 16 amino acids. Here the CDR3 DNA reads TGTGCCAGCAGCTCTCCGGGACTATTGAACACCGGGGAGCTGTTTTTT. The encoded protein is CASSSPGLLNTGELFF. Together with reference TRBV7-9 and TRBJ2-2, the CDR3 gives the full variable domain: DTGVSQNPRHKITKRGQNVTFRCDPISEHNRLYWYRQTLGQGPEFLTYFQNEAQLEKSRLLSDRFSAERPKGSFSTLEIQRTEQGDSAMYLCASSSPGLLNTGELFFGEGSRLTVL.

This chain links TRBV2 with TRBJ2-6; TRBD2 matches 14 bases. CDR3 size: 17 residues. V lost 8 bases, J lost 2 bases, and 5 bases stayed unmatched. Germline V gene lookup returns CDR1 SNHLY and CDR2 FYNNEI. The CDR3 region is CASRLAGGFPGANVLTF. CDR3 sequence (DNA): TGTGCCAGCCGACTAGCGGGAGGGTTTCCTGGGGCCAACGTCCTGACTTTC.

J is TRBJ2-7 and V is TRBV2; D is ambiguous. V lost 5 bases and J 0 bases, leaving 11 bases between the germline ends. CDR1 SNHLY and CDR2 FYNNEI come from the germline V gene. The CDR3 is made up of 14 amino acids. The CDR3 DNA sequence: TGTGCCAGCAGTAATGACGGGTTCTCCTACGAGCAGTACTTC. Amino acid sequence: CASSNDGFSYEQYF. The full variable domain, with the rest looked up from reference TRBV2 and TRBJ2-7, is EPEVTQTPSHQVTQMGQEVILRCVPISNHLYFYWYRQILGQKVEFLVSFYNNEISEKSEIFDDQFSVERPDGSNFTLKIRSTKLEDSAMYFCASSNDGFSYEQYFGPGTRLTVT.